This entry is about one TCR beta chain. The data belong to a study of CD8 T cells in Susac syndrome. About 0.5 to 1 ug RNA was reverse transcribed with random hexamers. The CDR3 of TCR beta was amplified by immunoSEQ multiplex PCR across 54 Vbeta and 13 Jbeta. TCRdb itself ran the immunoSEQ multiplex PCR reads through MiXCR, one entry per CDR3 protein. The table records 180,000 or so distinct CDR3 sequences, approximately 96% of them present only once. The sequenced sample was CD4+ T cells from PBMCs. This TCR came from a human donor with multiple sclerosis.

In DNA form, the CDR3 reads TGTGCCAGCAGCTTGGGGCAGACCCGGATCGTTAAGAAGCAGTACTTC. This sequence encodes CASSLGQTRIVKKQYF. J is TRBJ2-7 and V is TRBV5-6; the D is unclear. Germline CDR1 is SGHDT and CDR2 is YYEEEE. CDR3 size: 16 residues. V was pared by 0 bases and J by 8 bases, with 21 bases between.